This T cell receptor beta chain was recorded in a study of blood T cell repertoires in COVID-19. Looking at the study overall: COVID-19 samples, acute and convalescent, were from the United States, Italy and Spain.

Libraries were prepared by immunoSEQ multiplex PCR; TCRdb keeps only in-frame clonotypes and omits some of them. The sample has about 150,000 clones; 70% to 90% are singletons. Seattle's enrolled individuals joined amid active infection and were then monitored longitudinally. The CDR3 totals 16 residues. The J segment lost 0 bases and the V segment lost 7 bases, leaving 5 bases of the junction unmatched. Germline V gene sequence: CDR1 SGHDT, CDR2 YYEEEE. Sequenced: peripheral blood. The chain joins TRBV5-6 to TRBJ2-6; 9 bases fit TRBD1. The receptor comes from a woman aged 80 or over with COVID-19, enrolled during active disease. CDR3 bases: TGTGCCAGCGCCCGGACAGGGGACTCTGGGGCCAACGTCCTGACTTTC. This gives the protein CASARTGDSGANVLTF.